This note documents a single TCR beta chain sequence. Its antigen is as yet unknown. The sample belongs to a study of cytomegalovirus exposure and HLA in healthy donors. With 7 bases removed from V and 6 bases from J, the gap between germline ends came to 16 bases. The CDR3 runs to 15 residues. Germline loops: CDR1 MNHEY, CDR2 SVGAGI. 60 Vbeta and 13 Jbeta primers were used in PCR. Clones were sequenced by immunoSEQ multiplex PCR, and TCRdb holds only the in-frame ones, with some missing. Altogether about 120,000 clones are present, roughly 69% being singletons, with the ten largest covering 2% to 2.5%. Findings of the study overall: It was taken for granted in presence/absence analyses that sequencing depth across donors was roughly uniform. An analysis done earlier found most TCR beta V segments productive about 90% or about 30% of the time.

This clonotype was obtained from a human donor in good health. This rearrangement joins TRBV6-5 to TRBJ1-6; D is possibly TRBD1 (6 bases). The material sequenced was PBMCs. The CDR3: CASTPQGLSNSPLHF. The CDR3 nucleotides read TGTGCCAGCACCCCGCAGGGGTTAAGTAATTCACCCCTCCACTTT.